The next 15 T cell receptor beta chains were all read from a single sample in a study of T cell responses to AZD1222 COVID-19 vaccine. TCRdb's table, derived via immunoSEQ multiplex PCR, lists solely in-frame clones and lacks some. The sample includes around 250,000 clones, approximately 93% of them seen just once. This specimen was peripheral blood, taken on day 0 of AZD1222 vaccination. Receptor source: an adult in good health.

The rearrangement links TRBV28 to TRBJ1-2, with TRBD1 identical over 8 bases. V was pared by 1 base and J by 6 bases, with 10 bases of the junction left unmatched. Germline CDR1 and CDR2: MDHEN and SYDVKM. This CDR3 has 16 residues. The CDR3 is CASSLYPEGTGDGYTF. The CDR3, as DNA: TGTGCCAGCAGTTTATATCCGGAGGGGACAGGAGATGGCTACACCTTC.

The J gene is TRBJ1-1, the V gene TRBV5-4; D not certain. Trimming cost V 1 base and J 8 bases, with 12 bases left between them. The CDR3 covers 13 residues. The germline V gene encodes CDR1 SGHNT and CDR2 YYREEE (reference sequence). In nucleotides, the CDR3 is TGTGCCAGCAGCTTGATTTTCAAGGACGAAGCTTTCTTT. This translates into CASSLIFKDEAFF.

V is TRBV2 and J is TRBJ2-1; no clear D gene. Germline assignment: CDR1 SNHLY and CDR2 FYNNEI. This CDR3 comprises 15 residues. Trimming shortened V by 7 bases and J by 0 bases, and 13 bases separated the two germline ends. CDR3 nucleotides: TGTGCCAGCACTAAGGACGACCCCTCCTACAATGAGCAGTTCTTC. This encodes CASTKDDPSYNEQFF.

The J gene is TRBJ2-3, the V gene TRBV5-4; 7 bases fit TRBD1. The CDR3 contains 14 residues. Looked up from germline, CDR1 is SGHNT and CDR2 is YYREEE (reference sequence). J lost 7 bases, V lost 3 bases, and 8 bases had no gene match. The chain's CDR3 is CASSYLDRQNTQYF. The CDR3 bases are TGTGCCAGCAGCTACTTGGACAGGCAAAATACGCAGTATTTT.

The V call is TRBV4-1, the J call TRBJ2-2, with D possibly matching TRBD1 (6 bases). V was cut by 0 bases and J by 3 bases, with 11 bases left in between. CDR3 size: 16 residues. The germline V gene encodes CDR1 MGHRA and CDR2 YSYEKL. CDR3 nucleotides: TGCGCCAGCAGCCAAGAGGGGACAATAGACACCGGGGAGCTGTTTTTT. As protein: CASSQEGTIDTGELFF.

With regard to this clone: At one boundary the junction diverges from the germline segment, which might be a read error. The gene calls are TRBV2 and TRBJ2-7; 11 bases are a match to TRBD2. The CDR3 totals 14 residues. CDR1 and CDR2 from the germline V gene are SNHLY and FYNNEI. CDR3 amino acids: CASSETSGEGKKNF. The DNA of the CDR3 is TGTGCCAGCAGTGAGACTAGCGGGGAGGGGAAAAAAAACTTC.

The chain is built from TRBV5-1 and TRBJ1-3; unclear D gene. Germline V gives CDR1 SGHRS, CDR2 YFSETQ. The V and J ends lost 0 bases and 0 bases respectively, with 10 bases between them. The CDR3 runs 16 residues. This CDR3 reads CASSLDLVGSGNTIYF. In DNA form, the CDR3 reads TGCGCCAGCAGCTTGGACCTTGTCGGCTCTGGAAACACCATATATTTT.

J is TRBJ2-7 and V is TRBV10-3, with TRBD2 identical over 7 bases. V lost 2 bases and J lost 3; bases outside the gene matches: 7. Germline CDR1 is ENHRY and CDR2 is SYGVKD. The CDR3 contains 15 residues. In nucleotides, the CDR3 is TGTGCCATCAGTGAGGGCGCTAGCGGAAACTACGAGCAGTACTTC. Translation: CAISEGASGNYEQYF.

This chain joins TRBV19 and TRBJ1-4; D unresolved. The germline V gene encodes CDR1 LNHDA and CDR2 SQIVND (reference sequence). This CDR3 has 10 residues. The CDR3: CASLGEKLFF. CDR3 in DNA: TGTGCGTCCCTGGGGGAAAAACTGTTTTTT.

The chain combines TRBV27 with TRBJ1-5; D may be TRBD1 (5 bases). The CDR3 is 14 residues long. V was pared by 3 bases and J by 7 bases, with 13 bases between. Germline values: CDR1 MNHEY, CDR2 SMNVEV (reference sequence). CDR3 coding DNA: TGTGCCAGCAGTTTGCTGGCAGGGTGGCAGCCCCAGCATTTT. As protein: CASSLLAGWQPQHF.

V is TRBV5-1 and J is TRBJ1-2; TRBD1 agrees at 10 bases. The CDR3 is made up of 13 amino acids. CDR1 and CDR2 (germline): SGHRS, YFSETQ. Losses at the gene ends were 4 bases for V and 8 bases for J; bases not matched to a gene: 5. The CDR3 is CASSGGTGAGYTF. Here the CDR3 DNA reads TGCGCCAGCAGCGGCGGGACAGGGGCCGGCTACACCTTC.

This chain uses TRBV12-3 or TRBV12-4 with TRBJ1-3; the D gene is possibly TRBD1 (5 bases). V lost 9 bases to trimming and J lost 7 bases, with 13 bases between them. There are 12 residues in the CDR3. The CDR3 spells CASSGGTNTIYF. The CDR3 DNA sequence: TGTGCCAGTTCCGGGGGGACGAACACCATATATTTT.

J is TRBJ2-7 and V is TRBV9, with 8 nucleotides matching TRBD1. CDR1 and CDR2 (germline): SGDLS, YYNGEE. V lost 3 bases and J lost 5; bases outside the gene matches: 7. The CDR3 consists of 14 residues. Here the CDR3 DNA reads TGTGCCAGCAGCGGGCAGGGGGCGGGGCACGAGCAGTACTTC. Protein product: CASSGQGAGHEQYF.

This chain uses TRBV11-2 with TRBJ2-1; no firm D call. The germline gives CDR1 SGHAT, CDR2 FQNNGV. This CDR3 is 16 amino acids long. V dropped 5 bases and J dropped 3 bases, with 17 bases sitting between them. CDR3 in amino acids: CASSVGPGTGYNEQFF. The CDR3 bases are TGTGCCAGCAGCGTAGGGCCAGGTACCGGCTACAATGAGCAGTTCTTC.

The chain employs TRBV2 and TRBJ1-5; D is possibly TRBD1 (5 bases). The length of the CDR3 is 14 residues. CDR1 is SNHLY and CDR2 is FYNNEI in the germline V gene. Trimming left V 6 bases short and J 7 bases short, with 16 bases between. CDR3 bases: TGTGCCAGCAGGAGCCGAGTAGGGGCACAGCCCCAGCATTTT. This codes for CASRSRVGAQPQHF.